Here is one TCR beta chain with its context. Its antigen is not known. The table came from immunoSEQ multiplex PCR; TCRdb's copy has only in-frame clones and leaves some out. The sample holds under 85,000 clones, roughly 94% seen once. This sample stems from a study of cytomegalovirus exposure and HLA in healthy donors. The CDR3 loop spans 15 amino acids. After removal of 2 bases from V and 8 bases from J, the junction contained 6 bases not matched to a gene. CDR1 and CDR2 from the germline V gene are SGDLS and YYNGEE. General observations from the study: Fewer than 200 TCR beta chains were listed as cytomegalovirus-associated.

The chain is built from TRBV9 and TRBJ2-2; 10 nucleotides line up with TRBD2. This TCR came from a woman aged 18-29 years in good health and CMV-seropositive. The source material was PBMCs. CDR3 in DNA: TGTGCCAGCAGCGTGATAGCGGGAGGTTCTGGGGAGCTGTTTTTT. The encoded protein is CASSVIAGGSGELFF. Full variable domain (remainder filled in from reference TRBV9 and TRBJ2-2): DSGVTQTPKHLITATGQRVTLRCSPRSGDLSVYWYQQSLDQGLQFLIQYYNGEERAKGNILERFSAQQFPDLHSELNLSSLELGDSALYFCASSVIAGGSGELFFGEGSRLTVL.